This entry features one T cell receptor beta chain sequence. The target antigen is unknown. This entry is derived from a study of cytomegalovirus exposure and HLA in healthy donors. Study-level findings and limits: It was likely that a cluster of highly shared sequence variants was a sequencing artifact. A later analysis linked a missense DCLRE1C variant to TCR beta V- and J-gene trimming.

Germline V gene lookup returns CDR1 MNHEY and CDR2 SVGAGI. The CDR3 runs to 15 residues. V was clipped by 9 bases and J by 10 bases; unmatched bases: 14. The PCR ran on 60 Vbeta and 13 Jbeta primers. Generated by immunoSEQ multiplex PCR, the TCRdb table keeps only in-frame clones and is missing some. Here the sample spans some 100,000 clones, about 76% being singletons. The sequence came from a woman aged 40 to 50 in good health and CMV-seropositive. The chain joins TRBV6-5 to TRBJ2-1; 11 nucleotides line up with TRBD2. Sequenced input: PBMCs. CDR3: CASRGGTSGPVEQFF. CDR3 bases: TGTGCCAGTAGAGGAGGGACTAGCGGTCCCGTGGAGCAGTTCTTC.